This TCR beta chain was recovered during a study of T cell responses to AZD1222 COVID-19 vaccine. Study observations and caveats: Seropositive status at baseline applied to only five or six AZD1222 recipients. The donor cohort was predominantly white British with a female majority, and clonal diversity may have been underestimated.

Details on this clone: Its antigen is unidentified.

Sequencing was performed with immunoSEQ multiplex PCR; in TCRdb, only in-frame clones are kept and a portion is missing. The table has 250,000 to 300,000 clones, about 94% seen once. Second-dose intervals of approximately 4 or approximately 12 weeks were pooled. The sequence derives from an adult who received the AZD1222 COVID-19 vaccine. Specimen: peripheral blood, collected 28 days after the second AZD1222 dose.

The DNA for the CDR3 is TGTGCCAGTAGTATAGGGAGGGGCACAGATACGCAGTATTTT. Its translation: CASSIGRGTDTQYF. V and J are TRBV19 and TRBJ2-3; D might be TRBD2 (6 bases). Germline V gene sequence: CDR1 LNHDA, CDR2 SQIVND (reference sequence). This CDR3 has 14 residues. V lost 1 base and J 1 base, leaving 6 bases between the germline ends.